The entry below describes one TCR beta chain. Its target is unknown. The PCR employed 60 Vbeta primers together with 13 Jbeta primers. Assay used: immunoSEQ multiplex PCR; TCRdb lists only in-frame clones, some missing. Among 130,000 or so clones listed, approximately 64% were seen once. These data are taken from a study of cytomegalovirus exposure and HLA in healthy donors. Study overall: Sequencing of some 190 million T cells in an earlier analysis found more than 100 million unique TCR beta sequences. A data release that came early held tens of millions of unique TCRs from HLA-typed donors. Findings and limits, study-wide: Upon later analysis, HLA-associated TCR beta chains proved more clonally expanded than other, equally common chains. In a later analysis, TCR beta V- and J-gene trimming was associated with a missense DCLRE1C variant.

This CDR3 has 16 residues. Germline lookup yields CDR1 SGHTA and CDR2 FQGNSA. Trimming left V 5 bases short and J 3 bases short, with 18 bases between. The chain links TRBV7-2 to TRBJ2-3, with D possibly being TRBD2 (5 bases). The receptor was isolated from a woman aged 40 to 50 in good health and CMV-seronegative. Sequenced: PBMCs. CDR3 in amino acids: CASSPAGTLSTDTQYF. CDR3 DNA: TGTGCCAGCAGCCCCGCGGGTACGCTCAGTACAGATACGCAGTATTTT.